Listed below are T cell receptor beta chains from one sample, sequenced in a study of cytomegalovirus exposure and HLA in healthy donors. Produced via immunoSEQ multiplex PCR; TCRdb's table is partial and in-frame only. The data show 220,000 or so clones, with around four fifths seen just once and less than 7% held by the top ten. Sequencing was performed on PBMCs. The source of these receptors is a woman between 18 and 29 years old in good health and CMV-seronegative. CDR3s include the opening cysteine and the closing phenylalanine or tryptophan. The order of the fields is J gene, V gene, CDR3 length, CDR3 protein.

>TRBJ2-1|TRBV2|18
CASSEAPARAAGYNEQFF
>TRBJ2-6|TRBV27|19
CASSPSGGAGSSGANVLTF
>TRBJ1-1|TRBV11-2|13
CASSRGMNTEAFF
>TRBJ2-3|TRBV19|15
CASSREGLNTDTQYF
>TRBJ2-5|TRBV30|15
CAWSVGTGEQETQYF
>TRBJ2-3|TRBV5-6|14
CASSFRDGTDTQYF
>TRBJ1-5|TRBV6-1|13
CASSGYSNQPQHF
>TRBJ1-5|TRBV7-2|15
CASSPRQGGDQPQHF
>TRBJ1-1|TRBV29-1|13
CSAWTGANTEAFF
>TRBJ2-1|TRBV5-1|17
CASSLAPGLAGGNEQFF
>TRBJ2-3|TRBV11-2|16
CASSRGLSVSTDTQYF
>TRBJ1-6|TRBV10-2|16
CASSYGGGHQDSPLHF
>TRBJ1-4|TRBV28|16
CASSYTAEATNEKLFF
>TRBJ1-1|TRBV7-6|14
CASSPTHRRAEAFF
>TRBJ1-5|TRBV6-1|16
CASSERWQGSNQPQHF
>TRBJ1-5|TRBV5-6|14
CASSWGLGNQPQHF
>TRBJ1-3|TRBV13|15
CASSLHRGTGNTIYF
>TRBJ1-2|TRBV5-6|14
CASSLGETNYGYTF